The sequence of this T cell receptor (beta chain) was determined in a study of breast tumors, draining lymph nodes, adjacent tissues. Breast cancer patients provided tissue from their axillary draining lymph nodes. Deletions cut 7 bases from V and 2 bases from J, with 6 bases between. Germline V lookup: CDR1 ENHRY, CDR2 SYGVKD. This CDR3 is 13 amino acids long. Study conclusions and caveats: Luminal-like breast cancer showed significantly higher tumor–nontumor repertoire similarity than basal-like. Tumors had less TCR diversity than lymph nodes, more than nontumor tissue. Tumor T cell lymph node origin was a supported hypothesis, not proven. The data were judged consistent with most tumor T cells coming from lymph node and expanding in tumor.

TCRdb processed the multiplex PCR reads anew with MiXCR; each CDR3 protein has one entry. This sample has around 120,000 distinct CDR3 sequences; nearly 20% occur once, and the top ten carry over 3%. This clonotype occurred many times. Its antigen is as yet unknown. The clonotype comes from a female donor with breast cancer. Some clones in this sample may be carry-over from other donors' samples. The chain uses TRBV10-3 and TRBJ2-6, with D tentatively TRBD1 (6 bases). Sequencing input: axillary lymph node tissue. The CDR3 sequence: CAIKGAGANVLTF. The DNA for the CDR3 is TGTGCCATCAAGGGGGCTGGGGCCAACGTCCTGACTTTC.